This T cell receptor beta chain comes out of a study of beta chain features in type 1 diabetes (dated by TCRdb to the late 2010s). About the study as a whole: No differences in mean age, gender distribution, total cell number or subset yield were found between patients and healthy donors. A total of roughly 98,000,000 sorted cells were examined across all samples, and RNA yield correlated strongly with the number of cells per subset. In the study, TCRB repertoires of sorted circulating CD4+ T cell subsets from recently diagnosed type 1 diabetes patients were compared with those of matched healthy donors. Regulatory and stem cell-like memory subsets were obtained from only 8 patients and roughly 8 healthy donors, while naive and central memory subsets were obtained from all 28 donors. What the authors observed across the whole study: Because cDNA rather than genomic DNA was sequenced, highly expressing activated cells could have been over-represented, although no difference in activation and CD3 levels was found between groups. The naive, central memory and regulatory TCRB repertoires appeared to resemble one another more closely among patients than among healthy donors. A moderate but significant shortening of TCRB CDR3 length was observed in type 1 diabetes patients in all four CD4+ subsets. Because small numbers of individuals were included in the HLA sub-analyses, any influence of HLA type on TCRB rearrangement was left unresolved. At VDJ recombination sites, patients with type 1 diabetes made fewer insertions and deleted more nucleotides, a pattern implying thymic rearrangement abnormalities. PCR might favor shorter templates, but patient and control samples were amplified and corrected together, so any skew would affect both groups equally.

The entire isolated RNA was reverse transcribed using the High Capacity cDNA Reverse Transcription Kit, and thus expressed TCRB transcripts were sequenced. Deep immunoSEQ sequencing was performed on naive, central memory and regulatory T cell samples, with an average of roughly 3.5 million total reads per sample. Sorted cells were lysed in RLT buffer and RNA was extracted with DNase-treated RNeasy Micro or Mini kits, depending on cell number. To prevent cross-contamination, each cell subset was processed individually, whereas patient and healthy donor samples were processed jointly. Using the immunoSEQ multiplex PCR, TCRB sequences were amplified from cDNA into 87-bp fragments spanning the CDR3 region. Amplicons were sequenced on the Illumina HiSeq platform. Per the authors' processing: PCR bias was corrected computationally using synthetic template baselines, and reads within Hamming distance 2 were collapsed, with unmergeable singletons discarded. By aligning reads against IMGT, V, D and J genes, CDR3 length, and insertions or deletions at six rearrangement sites were assigned. Within each subset, clonotype counts were normalized to sorted cell number, and only after that were true diversity and Gini coefficients computed with the tcR R package. Repertoire sharing was quantified using the overlap coefficient calculated on TCRB nucleotide sequences. Out-of-frame TCRB sequences from naive cells were analyzed to stand in for the pre-selection repertoire. In TCRdb, the immuneACCESS table is reduced to in-frame sequences with V and J assigned. These tables do not hold every clone; where another copy was compared, an unresolved V gene accounts for under half, and the others remain unexplained. D and trimming come from the DNA, and the V and J calls and clone size come from that table. The table for this sample lists 150,000 to 200,000 clones; roughly 60% of them were counted only once. 0.08% to 0.09% of the sample is taken by the ten largest.

Each donor gave one peripheral blood draw, roughly 0.12 L on average, collected into heparinised tubes. Using a panel that included CD45RO, CCR7, CD25, CD127, CD95 and CD27, naive, central memory, regulatory and stem cell-like memory CD4+ T cells were sorted on a BD FACSAria II. All sorted populations exceeded 95% purity. PBMCs were isolated immediately by Lymphoprep density gradient centrifugation and stained directly without culture. So that batch effects would be minimized, each experiment stained and sorted samples in pairs, pairing one healthy donor with one patient. V and J are truncated by 4 bases and 4 bases respectively, leaving an intervening sequence of 9 bases. CDR1 SGHDT and CDR2 YYEEEE were looked up in the germline V gene. Reading from cysteine to phenylalanine, the CDR3 counts 13 amino acids. The read is trimmed to its CDR3 DNA, 39 bases read in frame from base 1. About this clone itself: Its antigen has not been determined. Base qualities are not at hand, and no much larger clone is one base apart.

The TCR sequence derives from a man in his thirties or forties with type 1 diabetes. The sample consisted of naive CD4+ T cells from blood. In the paper's terms, the cell subset or site label means: true naive CD4+ T cells. Here the chain combines TRBV5-6 and TRBJ2-1; 5 matching bases give a weak D call of TRBD2. The CDR3 loop reads CASSVGLYNEQFF. The DNA is as follows: TGTGCCAGCAGCGTTGGACTGTACAATGAGCAGTTCTTC.